A single sample is the source of the 6 T cell receptor beta chains below, sequenced in a study of blood T cell repertoires in COVID-19. Profiling relied on immunoSEQ multiplex PCR, and the TCRdb table lists in-frame clones only, not all of them. Seen here are tens of thousands of clones, 70% to 90% observed once, and the top ten hold 22%. The sequenced material came from peripheral blood. The receptors were sampled from a woman older than 75 in a cohort sampled during active or convalescent COVID-19.

The J gene is TRBJ1-1, the V gene TRBV6-6; TRBD1 might be the D (6 bases). The germline gives CDR1 MNHNY, CDR2 SVGAGI (reference sequence). The CDR3 runs to 13 residues. Trimming took 5 bases from V and 7 from J, leaving 14 bases between them. The CDR3 loop is CASSQVQGFEAFF. The CDR3 DNA reads TGTGCCAGCAGTCAGGTACAGGGTTTTGAAGCTTTCTTT.

J is TRBJ1-4 and V is TRBV28, with D hard to call. The V end lost 6 bases, the J end lost 0 bases, and 11 bases lay between the germline ends. The CDR3 sequence is 15 residues long. The germline V gene encodes CDR1 MDHEN and CDR2 SYDVKM. The CDR3 region has the DNA TGTGCCAGCAGCGTGCGCGTCCCAACTAATGAAAAACTGTTTTTT. Translating gives CASSVRVPTNEKLFF. The variable domain in full, completed from reference TRBV28 and TRBJ1-4, reads DVKVTQSSRYLVKRTGEKVFLECVQDMDHENMFWYRQDPGLGLRLIYFSYDVKMKEKGDIPEGYSVSREKKERFSLILESASTNQTSMYLCASSVRVPTNEKLFFGSGTQLSVL.

The chain employs TRBV25-1 and TRBJ1-2, with unresolved D. Trimming stripped 5 bases from V and 0 bases from J, with 16 bases between. Looked up from germline, CDR1 is MGHDK and CDR2 is SYGVNS. The CDR3 spans 16 residues. CDR3: CASSSSIMTPNYGYTF. The DNA for the CDR3 is TGTGCCAGCAGTTCCAGCATCATGACACCTAACTATGGCTACACCTTC.

J is TRBJ1-2 and V is TRBV5-4; maybe TRBD1 (6 bases). Germline V gene sequence: CDR1 SGHNT, CDR2 YYREEE (reference sequence). The CDR3 runs 16 residues. V lost 6 bases and J lost 0, with 18 bases in between. CDR3 sequence: CASTLFGGLANYGYTF. The CDR3 nucleotides read TGTGCCAGCACCCTTTTCGGGGGGCTAGCTAACTATGGCTACACCTTC.

This chain links TRBV6-5 with TRBJ1-6, with D hard to call. Looked up from germline, CDR1 is MNHEY and CDR2 is SVGAGI. Trimming removed 6 bases from V and 8 bases from J, with 14 bases in between. The CDR3 is made up of 14 amino acids. CDR3 region: CASSRPGSYSPLHF. CDR3 bases: TGTGCCAGCAGCCGCCCGGGATCTTATTCACCCCTCCACTTT.

V usage is TRBV7-3 and J usage is TRBJ1-1; tentative D call: TRBD1 (6 bases). Trimming removed 5 bases from V and 4 bases from J, with 14 bases in between. Germline assignment: CDR1 SGHTA and CDR2 FQGTGA. The CDR3 is made up of 14 amino acids. The CDR3 coding sequence is TGTGCCAGCAGCATTACAGGGAGAAGCACTGAAGCTTTCTTT. Encoded protein: CASSITGRSTEAFF.